This is a list of T cell receptor beta chains from one sample in a study of cytomegalovirus exposure and HLA in healthy donors. Profiling relied on immunoSEQ multiplex PCR, and the TCRdb table lists in-frame clones only, not all of them. The repertoire holds about 66,000 clones, around 97% seen once, with about 1.5% in the top ten. Material: PBMCs. All receptors derive from a woman aged 18-35 years in good health and CMV-seropositive. Both conserved end residues are part of each CDR3. D genes are given only for firm matches. Only part of the rows carry a size: once, few, many, or a class if the clone is expanded.

abundance,j_gene,v_gene,d_gene,CDR3nt,CDR3aa
-,TRBJ2-3,TRBV5-1,TRBD1,TGCGCCAGCAGCGAGGGACAGGGGGGCCCAGATACGCAGTATTTT,CASSEGQGGPDTQYF
-,TRBJ1-3,TRBV5-4,-,TGTGCCAGCAGCTTGGCAGGGAACGGAAACACCATATATTTT,CASSLAGNGNTIYF
-,TRBJ1-5,TRBV27,-,TGTGCCAGCAGTTGGTCAGGGTATCAGCCCCAGCATTTT,CASSWSGYQPQHF
once,TRBJ2-5,TRBV28,TRBD2,TGTGCCAGCAGTTTATGGGCTAGCGGGAGGGCCGGGGAGACCCAGTACTTC,CASSLWASGRAGETQYF
-,TRBJ2-7,TRBV4-1,TRBD2,TGCGCCAGCAGCCAGAGACCTAGCGGGAGTCAGGGCGAGCAGTACTTC,CASSQRPSGSQGEQYF
-,TRBJ2-3,TRBV20-1,-,TGCAGTGTTGACAGCCAAGATACGCAGTATTTT,CSVDSQDTQYF
-,TRBJ1-1,TRBV28,-,TGTGCCAGCAGTTTCCACCGGCCGGGTTGGGACACTGAAGCTTTCTTT,CASSFHRPGWDTEAFF
-,TRBJ1-3,TRBV2,-,TGTGCCAGCAGCGGACCAGGGAACACCATATATTTT,CASSGPGNTIYF
-,TRBJ2-1,TRBV6-5,TRBD1,TGTGCCAGCAGTTACTCGAGGACAGGGGGTTTCAATGAGCAGTTCTTC,CASSYSRTGGFNEQFF
-,TRBJ2-2,TRBV5-1,-,TGCGCCAGCACCTACACCGGGGAGCTGTTTTTT,CASTYTGELFF
-,TRBJ1-1,TRBV19,-,TGTGCCAGTAGTACCCAGGTTGAGAACACTGAAGCTTTCTTT,CASSTQVENTEAFF
-,TRBJ2-6,TRBV2,-,TGTGCCAGCAGTGAAGCCTTTAGCTCTGGGGCCAACGTCCTGACTTTC,CASSEAFSSGANVLTF
-,TRBJ2-1,TRBV27,TRBD1,TGTGCCAGCAGTACGCGACAGGGGGCGGACAATGAGCAGTTCTTC,CASSTRQGADNEQFF
-,TRBJ2-5,TRBV5-6,TRBD2,TGTGCCAGCAGCTTGGCAAGCGGGAGCGTGGCGGAGACCCAGTACTTC,CASSLASGSVAETQYF
-,TRBJ2-1,TRBV29-1,TRBD2,TGCAGCGTTGAAGATCTTAGCGGGAGGGCCATTGAGCAGTTCTTC,CSVEDLSGRAIEQFF
-,TRBJ2-7,TRBV28,-,TGTGCCAGCAGTTTATACAGGGACGAGCAGTACTTC,CASSLYRDEQYF
-,TRBJ2-1,TRBV7-3,-,TGTGCCAGCAGCCTACAAGGCGGGATTTTTGTGGGTAATGAGCAGTTCTTC,CASSLQGGIFVGNEQFF
once,TRBJ2-7,TRBV19,-,TGTGCCAGTAGTCGGGGATCCTACTCCTACGAGCAGTACTTC,CASSRGSYSYEQYF
-,TRBJ2-1,TRBV27,-,TGTGCCAGCAGTTCCCTTAAAATGGGGGGAAACTACAATGAGCAGTTCTTC,CASSSLKMGGNYNEQFF
-,TRBJ1-5,TRBV28,-,TGTGCCAGCAGTTTACATGTTAGCAATCAGCCCCAGCATTTT,CASSLHVSNQPQHF
-,TRBJ1-5,TRBV4-2,-,TGTGCCAGCAGCCCCTCGGGGGGCGGGCAGCCCCAGCATTTT,CASSPSGGGQPQHF
-,TRBJ2-1,TRBV21-1,-,TGTGCCAGCAGCAAAGTTGTTCCGGGACAGGGCCCCAATGAGCAGTTCTTC,CASSKVVPGQGPNEQFF
-,TRBJ1-2,TRBV11-2,-,TGTGCCAGCAGCCCCGGGACAACGTATGGCTACACCTTC,CASSPGTTYGYTF
-,TRBJ1-1,TRBV27,-,TGTGCCAGCTCCGACCTGACGAGGACTGAAGCTTTCTTT,CASSDLTRTEAFF
-,TRBJ2-1,TRBV29-1,-,TGCAGCGTTGGTGGGGTCGGGGGCAATGAGCAGTTCTTC,CSVGGVGGNEQFF
-,TRBJ1-1,TRBV9,-,TGTGCCAGCAGCGGGAGGGTGGGCAGGGAAGCTTTCTTT,CASSGRVGREAFF
-,TRBJ1-1,TRBV4-1,-,TGCGCCAGCAGCCAAGGAGCCAGGGGGAACACTGAAGCTTTCTTT,CASSQGARGNTEAFF
-,TRBJ2-3,TRBV6-5,-,TGTGCCAGCAGTTACGGGATAGCGGCAGATACGCAGTATTTT,CASSYGIAADTQYF
-,TRBJ1-1,TRBV30,-,TGTGCCTGGAGTGTCGGTGGACAGCTCACTGAAGCTTTCTTT,CAWSVGGQLTEAFF
-,TRBJ1-1,TRBV28,-,TGTGCCAGCCAGGGACTCCTGAACACTGAAGCTTTCTTT,CASQGLLNTEAFF
-,TRBJ1-1,TRBV6-1,-,TGTGCCAGCAGTGAATGGGGGCGAGGCACTGAAGCTTTCTTT,CASSEWGRGTEAFF
-,TRBJ2-5,TRBV6-5,-,TGTGCCAGCAGTTACGGTGAGGGCCAGTACTTC,CASSYGEGQYF
-,TRBJ2-5,TRBV19,TRBD2,TGTGCCAGTGGGGGGGAGAACCAAGAGACCCAGTACTTC,CASGGENQETQYF
-,TRBJ2-1,TRBV2,-,TGTGCCAGCAGACCGGGACTCCTATACAATGAGCAGTTCTTC,CASRPGLLYNEQFF
-,TRBJ2-3,TRBV10-3,TRBD2,TGTGCCATCACCGGCGGGAGGAAAACAGATACGCAGTATTTT,CAITGGRKTDTQYF
-,TRBJ2-2,TRBV28,TRBD1,TGTGCCAGCAGTCCCACAGGGGACACCGGGGAGCTGTTTTTT,CASSPTGDTGELFF
-,TRBJ1-5,TRBV7-6,-,TGTGCCAGCAGCATGAACAGAGGCAATCAGCCCCAGCATTTT,CASSMNRGNQPQHF
-,TRBJ2-5,TRBV18,-,TGTGCCAGCTCACCCTCCCAAGAGACCCAGTACTTC,CASSPSQETQYF
-,TRBJ2-1,TRBV19,-,TGTGCCAGTAGTCTCGGGAGTCTTTACAATGAGCAGTTCTTC,CASSLGSLYNEQFF
once,TRBJ2-2,TRBV9,TRBD2,TGTGCCAGCAGCGCGGGACTAGCGGGAGAACAAGTGGGCACCGGGGAGCTGTTTTTT,CASSAGLAGEQVGTGELFF
-,TRBJ2-7,TRBV11-2,-,TGTGCCAGCAGCACCCTCCGGGGGTACTACGAGCAGTACTTC,CASSTLRGYYEQYF